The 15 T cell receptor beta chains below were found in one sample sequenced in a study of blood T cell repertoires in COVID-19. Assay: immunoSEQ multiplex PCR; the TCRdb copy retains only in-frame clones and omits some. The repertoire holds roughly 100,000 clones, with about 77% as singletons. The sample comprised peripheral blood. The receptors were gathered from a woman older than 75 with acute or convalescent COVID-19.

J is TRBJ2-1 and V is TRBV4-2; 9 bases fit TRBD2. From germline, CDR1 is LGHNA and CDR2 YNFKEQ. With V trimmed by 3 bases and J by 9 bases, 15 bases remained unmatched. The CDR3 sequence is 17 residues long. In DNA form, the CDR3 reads TGTGCCAGCAGCCAGGTTGGGACTAGCCGACAGTTGGGTGAGCAGTTCTTC. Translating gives CASSQVGTSRQLGEQFF.

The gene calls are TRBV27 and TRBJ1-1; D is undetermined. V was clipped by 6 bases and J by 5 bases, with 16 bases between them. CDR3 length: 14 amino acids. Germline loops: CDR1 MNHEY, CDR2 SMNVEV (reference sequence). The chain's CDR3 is CASRSISGETEAFF. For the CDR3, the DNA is TGTGCCAGCAGATCCATCTCTGGAGAAACTGAAGCTTTCTTT.

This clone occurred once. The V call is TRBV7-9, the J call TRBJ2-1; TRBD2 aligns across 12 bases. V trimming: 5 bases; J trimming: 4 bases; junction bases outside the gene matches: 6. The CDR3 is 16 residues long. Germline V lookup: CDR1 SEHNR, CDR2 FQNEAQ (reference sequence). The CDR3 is CASSPPGLAGYNEQFF. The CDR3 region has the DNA TGTGCCAGCAGCCCCCCCGGACTAGCGGGATACAATGAGCAGTTCTTC. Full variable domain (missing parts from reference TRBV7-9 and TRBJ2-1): DTGVSQNPRHKITKRGQNVTFRCDPISEHNRLYWYRQTLGQGPEFLTYFQNEAQLEKSRLLSDRFSAERPKGSFSTLEIQRTEQGDSAMYLCASSPPGLAGYNEQFFGPGTRLTVL.

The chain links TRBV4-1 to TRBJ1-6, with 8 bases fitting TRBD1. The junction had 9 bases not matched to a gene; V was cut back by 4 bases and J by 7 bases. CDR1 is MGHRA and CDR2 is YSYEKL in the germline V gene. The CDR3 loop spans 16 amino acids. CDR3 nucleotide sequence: TGCGCCAGCAGCCCCCGGACAGGGTGGGGCAATTCACCCCTCCACTTT. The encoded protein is CASSPRTGWGNSPLHF.

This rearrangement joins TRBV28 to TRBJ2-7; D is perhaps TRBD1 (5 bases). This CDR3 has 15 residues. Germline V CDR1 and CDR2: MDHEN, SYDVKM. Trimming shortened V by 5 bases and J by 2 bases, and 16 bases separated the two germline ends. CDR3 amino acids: CASSTPSGPPYEQYF. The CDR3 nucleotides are TGTGCCAGCAGTACGCCCTCAGGGCCTCCCTACGAGCAGTACTTC.

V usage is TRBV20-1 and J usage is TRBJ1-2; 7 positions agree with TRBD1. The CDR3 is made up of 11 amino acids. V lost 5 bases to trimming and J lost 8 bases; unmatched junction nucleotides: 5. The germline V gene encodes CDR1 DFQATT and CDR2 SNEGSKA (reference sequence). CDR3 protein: CSAPTGQGYTF. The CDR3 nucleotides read TGCAGTGCTCCGACAGGGCAGGGCTACACCTTC.

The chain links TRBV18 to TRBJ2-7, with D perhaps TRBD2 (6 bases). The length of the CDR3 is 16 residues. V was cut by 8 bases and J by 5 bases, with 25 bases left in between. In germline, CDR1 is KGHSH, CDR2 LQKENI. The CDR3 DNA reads TGTGCCAGCAAGAAGGAACCGGGAGCCAGTGTCCACGAGCAGTACTTC. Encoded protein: CASKKEPGASVHEQYF.

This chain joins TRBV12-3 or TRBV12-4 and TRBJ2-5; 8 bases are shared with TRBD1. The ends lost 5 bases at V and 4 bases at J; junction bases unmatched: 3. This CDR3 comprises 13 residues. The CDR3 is CASSRRGRETQYF. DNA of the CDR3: TGTGCCAGCAGTCGCAGGGGGCGAGAGACCCAGTACTTC.

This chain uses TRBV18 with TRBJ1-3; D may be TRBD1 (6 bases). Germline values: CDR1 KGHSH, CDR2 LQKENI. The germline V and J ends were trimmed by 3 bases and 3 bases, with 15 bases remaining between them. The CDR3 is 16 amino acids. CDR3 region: CASSPRAGVVGNTIYF. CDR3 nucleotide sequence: TGTGCCAGCTCACCCAGGGCAGGGGTTGTTGGAAACACCATATATTTT.

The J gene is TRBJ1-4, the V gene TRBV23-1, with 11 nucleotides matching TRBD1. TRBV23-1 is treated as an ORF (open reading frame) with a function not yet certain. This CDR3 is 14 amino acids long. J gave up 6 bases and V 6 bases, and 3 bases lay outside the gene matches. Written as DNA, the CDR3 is TGCGCCAGCAGAGAGGGACAGGGGGATGAAAAACTGTTTTTT. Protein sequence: CASREGQGDEKLFF.

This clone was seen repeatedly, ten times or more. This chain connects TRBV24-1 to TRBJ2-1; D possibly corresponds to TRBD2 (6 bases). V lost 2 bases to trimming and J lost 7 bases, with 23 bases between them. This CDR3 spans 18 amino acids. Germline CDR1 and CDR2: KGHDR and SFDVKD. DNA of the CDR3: TGTGCCACCAGTGATTCTCGGCGGGGCGGGCTAGCATGGAATGAGCAGTTCTTC. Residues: CATSDSRRGGLAWNEQFF.

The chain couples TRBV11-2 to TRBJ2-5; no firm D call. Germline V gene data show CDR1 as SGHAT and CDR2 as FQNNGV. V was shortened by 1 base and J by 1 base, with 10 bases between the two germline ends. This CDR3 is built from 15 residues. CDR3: CASSLGGTPQETQYF. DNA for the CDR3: TGTGCCAGCAGCTTAGGAGGTACACCCCAAGAGACCCAGTACTTC. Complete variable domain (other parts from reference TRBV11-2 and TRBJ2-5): EAGVAQSPRYKIIEKRQSVAFWCNPISGHATLYWYQQILGQGPKLLIQFQNNGVVDDSQLPKDRFSAERLKGVDSTLKIQPAKLEDSAVYLCASSLGGTPQETQYFGPGTRLLVL.

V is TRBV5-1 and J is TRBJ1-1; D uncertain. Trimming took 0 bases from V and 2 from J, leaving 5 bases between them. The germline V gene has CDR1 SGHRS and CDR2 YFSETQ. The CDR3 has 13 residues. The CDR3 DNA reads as TGCGCCAGCAGCTTGGACAGAAACACTGAAGCTTTCTTT. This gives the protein CASSLDRNTEAFF.

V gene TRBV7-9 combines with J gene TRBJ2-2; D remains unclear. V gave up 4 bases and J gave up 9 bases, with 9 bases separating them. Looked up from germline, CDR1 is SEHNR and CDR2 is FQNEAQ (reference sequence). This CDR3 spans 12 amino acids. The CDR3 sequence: CASSSTSRELFF. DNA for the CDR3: TGTGCCAGCAGCTCAACCTCTAGGGAGCTGTTTTTT.

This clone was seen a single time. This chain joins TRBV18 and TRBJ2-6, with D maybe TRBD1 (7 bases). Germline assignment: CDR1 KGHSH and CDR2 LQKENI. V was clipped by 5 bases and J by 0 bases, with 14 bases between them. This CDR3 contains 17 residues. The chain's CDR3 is CASSGGTAFSGANVLTF. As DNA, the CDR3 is TGTGCCAGCTCAGGCGGGACAGCCTTCTCTGGGGCCAACGTCCTGACTTTC.